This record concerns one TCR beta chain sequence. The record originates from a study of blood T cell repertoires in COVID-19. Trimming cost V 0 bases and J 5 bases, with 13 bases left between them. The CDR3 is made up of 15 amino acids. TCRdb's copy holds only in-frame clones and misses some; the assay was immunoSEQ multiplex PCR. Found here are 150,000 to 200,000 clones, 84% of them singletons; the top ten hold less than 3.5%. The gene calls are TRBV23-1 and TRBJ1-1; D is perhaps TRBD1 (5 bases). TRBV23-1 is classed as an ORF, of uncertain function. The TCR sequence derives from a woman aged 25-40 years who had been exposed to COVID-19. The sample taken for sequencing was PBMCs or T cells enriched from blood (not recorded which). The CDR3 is CASSQSGGRPTEAFF. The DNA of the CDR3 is TGCGCCAGCAGTCAATCCGGGGGTCGACCGACTGAAGCTTTCTTT.